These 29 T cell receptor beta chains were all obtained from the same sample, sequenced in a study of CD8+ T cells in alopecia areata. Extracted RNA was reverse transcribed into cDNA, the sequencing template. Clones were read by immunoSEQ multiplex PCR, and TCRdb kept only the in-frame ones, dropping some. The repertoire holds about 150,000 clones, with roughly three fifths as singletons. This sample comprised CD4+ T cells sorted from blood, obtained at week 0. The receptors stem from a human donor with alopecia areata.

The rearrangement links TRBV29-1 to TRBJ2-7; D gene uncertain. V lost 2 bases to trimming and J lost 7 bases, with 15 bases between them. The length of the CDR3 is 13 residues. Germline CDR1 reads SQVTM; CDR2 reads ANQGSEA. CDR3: CSVEYSYLREQYF. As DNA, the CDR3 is TGCAGCGTTGAATACAGCTACCTACGGGAGCAGTACTTC.

The chain's CDR3 is CAHGVGGANVLTF. In nucleotides, the CDR3 is TGTGCCCATGGGGTGGGTGGGGCCAACGTCCTGACTTTC. The chain has TRBV30 and TRBJ2-6, with D unresolved. Trimming removed 8 bases from V and 3 bases from J, with 11 bases in between. The CDR3 has 13 amino acids. CDR1 and CDR2 from the germline V gene are GTSNPN and SVGIG (reference sequence).

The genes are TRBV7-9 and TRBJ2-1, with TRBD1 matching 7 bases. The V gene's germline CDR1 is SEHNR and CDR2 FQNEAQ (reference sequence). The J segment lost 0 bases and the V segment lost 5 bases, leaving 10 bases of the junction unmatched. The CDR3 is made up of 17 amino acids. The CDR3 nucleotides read TGTGCCAGCAGCCGACGGTCGGGGACAGCCTCCTACAATGAGCAGTTCTTC. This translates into CASSRRSGTASYNEQFF.

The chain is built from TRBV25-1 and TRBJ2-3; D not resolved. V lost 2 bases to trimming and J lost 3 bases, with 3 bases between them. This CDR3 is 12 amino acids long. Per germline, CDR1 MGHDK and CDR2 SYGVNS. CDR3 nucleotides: TGTGCCAGCAGTGAAAAAACAGATACGCAGTATTTT. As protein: CASSEKTDTQYF.

The chain's CDR3 is CSARTAFGTGELFF. CDR3 bases: TGCAGCGCTAGGACAGCATTCGGCACCGGGGAGCTGTTTTTT. The V call is TRBV29-1, the J call TRBJ2-2; D is perhaps TRBD1 (6 bases). The germline CDR1 and CDR2 sequences are SQVTM and ANQGSEA. The CDR3 length is 14 residues. V was pared by 7 bases and J by 4 bases, with 16 bases between.

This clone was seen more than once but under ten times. CDR3 DNA: TGTGCCTGGTCAACGAGGACGGGGAACACTGAAGCTTTCTTT. Translating it yields CAWSTRTGNTEAFF. V usage is TRBV30 and J usage is TRBJ1-1; D call uncertain. Trimming cost V 5 bases and J 1 base, with 14 bases left between them. The germline CDR1 and CDR2 sequences are GTSNPN and SVGIG (reference sequence). This CDR3 comprises 14 residues.

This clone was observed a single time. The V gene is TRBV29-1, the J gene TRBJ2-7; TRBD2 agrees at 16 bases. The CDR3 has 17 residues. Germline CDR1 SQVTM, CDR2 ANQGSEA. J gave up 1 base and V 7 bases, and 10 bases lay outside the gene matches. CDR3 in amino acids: CSGRTGTSGGVSYEQYF. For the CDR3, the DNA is TGCAGCGGACGAACCGGGACTAGCGGGGGGGTATCCTACGAGCAGTACTTC.

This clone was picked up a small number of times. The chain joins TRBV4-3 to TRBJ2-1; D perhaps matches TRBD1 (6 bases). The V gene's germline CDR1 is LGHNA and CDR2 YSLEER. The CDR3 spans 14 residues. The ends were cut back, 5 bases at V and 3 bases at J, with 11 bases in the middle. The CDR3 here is CASSGQLLYNEQFF. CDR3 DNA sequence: TGCGCCAGCAGCGGACAGCTTCTCTACAATGAGCAGTTCTTC.

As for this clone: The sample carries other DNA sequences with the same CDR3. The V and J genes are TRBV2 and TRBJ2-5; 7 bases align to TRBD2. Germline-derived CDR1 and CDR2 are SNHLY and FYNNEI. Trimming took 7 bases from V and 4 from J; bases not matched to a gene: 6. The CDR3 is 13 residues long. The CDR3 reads CASNGGGGETQYF. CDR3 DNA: TGTGCCAGCAACGGAGGCGGGGGAGAGACCCAGTACTTC.

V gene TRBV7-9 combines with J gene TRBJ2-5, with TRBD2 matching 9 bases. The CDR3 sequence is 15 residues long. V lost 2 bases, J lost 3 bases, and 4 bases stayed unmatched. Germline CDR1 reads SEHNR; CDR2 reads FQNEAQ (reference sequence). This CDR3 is CASSLMASGEETQYF. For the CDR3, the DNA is TGTGCCAGCAGCTTAATGGCTAGCGGGGAAGAGACCCAGTACTTC.

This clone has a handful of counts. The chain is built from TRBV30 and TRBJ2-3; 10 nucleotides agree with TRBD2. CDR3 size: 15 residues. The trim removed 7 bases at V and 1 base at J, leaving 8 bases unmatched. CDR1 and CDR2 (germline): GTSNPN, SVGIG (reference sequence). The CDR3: CAFSLGTSGTDTQYF. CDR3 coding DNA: TGTGCCTTTTCATTAGGGACTAGCGGCACAGATACGCAGTATTTT.

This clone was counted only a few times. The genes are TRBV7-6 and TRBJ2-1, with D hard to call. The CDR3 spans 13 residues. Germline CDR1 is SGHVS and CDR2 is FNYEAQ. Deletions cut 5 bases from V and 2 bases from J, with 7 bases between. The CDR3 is CASSLETYNEQFF. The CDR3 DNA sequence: TGTGCCAGCAGCCTCGAAACCTACAATGAGCAGTTCTTC.

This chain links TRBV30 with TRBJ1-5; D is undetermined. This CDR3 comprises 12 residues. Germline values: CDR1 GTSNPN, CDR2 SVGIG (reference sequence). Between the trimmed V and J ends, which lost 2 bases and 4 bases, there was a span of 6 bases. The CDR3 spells CAWSWTNQPQHF. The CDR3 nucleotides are TGTGCCTGGAGTTGGACTAATCAGCCCCAGCATTTT.

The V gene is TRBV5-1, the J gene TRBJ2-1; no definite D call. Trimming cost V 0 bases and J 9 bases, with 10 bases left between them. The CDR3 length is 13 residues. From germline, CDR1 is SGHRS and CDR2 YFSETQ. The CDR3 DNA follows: TGCGCCAGCAGCTTGGGGGGATTCCTTGAGCAGTTCTTC. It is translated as CASSLGGFLEQFF.

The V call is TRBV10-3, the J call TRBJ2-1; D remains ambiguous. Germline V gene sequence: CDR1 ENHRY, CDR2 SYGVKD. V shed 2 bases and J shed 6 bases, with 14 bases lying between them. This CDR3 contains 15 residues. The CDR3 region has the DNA TGTGCCATCAGTGAGCCCTATTTTACACTCAATGAGCAGTTCTTC. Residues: CAISEPYFTLNEQFF.

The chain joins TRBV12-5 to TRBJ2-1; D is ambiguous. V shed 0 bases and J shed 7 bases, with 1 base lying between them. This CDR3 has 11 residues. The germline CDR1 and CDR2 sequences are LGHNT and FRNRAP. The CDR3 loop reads CASGLVNEQFF. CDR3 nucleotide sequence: TGTGCTAGTGGTTTGGTAAATGAGCAGTTCTTC.

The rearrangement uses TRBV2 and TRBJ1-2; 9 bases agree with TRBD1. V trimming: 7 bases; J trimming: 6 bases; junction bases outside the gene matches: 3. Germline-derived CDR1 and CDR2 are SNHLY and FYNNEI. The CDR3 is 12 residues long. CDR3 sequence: CASKRTGDGYTF. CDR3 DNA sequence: TGTGCCAGCAAAAGGACAGGGGATGGCTACACCTTC.

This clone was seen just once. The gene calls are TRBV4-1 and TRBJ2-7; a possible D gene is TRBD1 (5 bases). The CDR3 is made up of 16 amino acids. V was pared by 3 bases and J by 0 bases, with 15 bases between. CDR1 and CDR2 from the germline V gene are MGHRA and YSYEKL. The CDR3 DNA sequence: TGCGCCAGCAGCCACACTGCAGGGCCCCTCTCCTACGAGCAGTACTTC. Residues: CASSHTAGPLSYEQYF.

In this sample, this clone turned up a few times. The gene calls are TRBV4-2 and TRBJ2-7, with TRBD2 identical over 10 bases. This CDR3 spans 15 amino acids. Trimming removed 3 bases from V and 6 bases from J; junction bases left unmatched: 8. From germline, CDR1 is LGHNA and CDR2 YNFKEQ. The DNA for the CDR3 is TGTGCCAGCAGCCACGTAGCGGGGGGTGCTAGCGAGCAGTACTTC. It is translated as CASSHVAGGASEQYF.

The CDR3 DNA sequence: TGTGCCAGCAGTTCGGGTACGGGCCCGGTGAGGTACGAGCAGTACTTC. This codes for CASSSGTGPVRYEQYF. J is TRBJ2-7 and V is TRBV6-5; D uncertain. In germline, CDR1 is MNHEY, CDR2 SVGAGI. V was trimmed by 4 bases and J by 4 bases, leaving 20 bases between them. The length of the CDR3 is 16 residues.

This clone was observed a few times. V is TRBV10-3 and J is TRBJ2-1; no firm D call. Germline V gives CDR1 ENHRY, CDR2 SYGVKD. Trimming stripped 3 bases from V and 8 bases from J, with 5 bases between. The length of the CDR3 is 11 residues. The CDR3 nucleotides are TGTGCCATCAGTGACGGTTATGAGCAGTTCTTC. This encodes CAISDGYEQFF.

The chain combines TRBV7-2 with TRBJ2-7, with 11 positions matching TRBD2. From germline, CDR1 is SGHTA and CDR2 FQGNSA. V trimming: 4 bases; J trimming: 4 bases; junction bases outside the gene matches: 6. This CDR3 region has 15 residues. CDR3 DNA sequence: TGTGCCAGCAGCTCTCCGGGACTAGCGGTGTACGAGCAGTACTTC. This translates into CASSSPGLAVYEQYF.

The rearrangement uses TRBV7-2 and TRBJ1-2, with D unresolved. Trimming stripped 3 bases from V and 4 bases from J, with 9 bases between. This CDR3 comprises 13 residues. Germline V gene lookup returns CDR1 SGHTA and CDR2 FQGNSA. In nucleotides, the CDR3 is TGTGCCAGCAGCTTGTGGGCAGTCTATGGCTACACCTTC. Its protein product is CASSLWAVYGYTF.

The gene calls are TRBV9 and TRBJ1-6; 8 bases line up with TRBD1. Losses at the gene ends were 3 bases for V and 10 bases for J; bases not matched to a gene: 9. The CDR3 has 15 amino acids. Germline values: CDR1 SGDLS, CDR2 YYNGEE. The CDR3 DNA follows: TGTGCCAGCAGCGAGGGGCGGACAGGGCCCTCACCCCTCCACTTT. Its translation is CASSEGRTGPSPLHF.

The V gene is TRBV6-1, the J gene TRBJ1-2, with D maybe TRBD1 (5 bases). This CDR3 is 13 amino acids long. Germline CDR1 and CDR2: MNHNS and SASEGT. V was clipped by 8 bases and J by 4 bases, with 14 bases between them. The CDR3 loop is CASRRDWVYGYTF. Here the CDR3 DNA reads TGTGCCAGCCGACGGGACTGGGTCTATGGCTACACCTTC.

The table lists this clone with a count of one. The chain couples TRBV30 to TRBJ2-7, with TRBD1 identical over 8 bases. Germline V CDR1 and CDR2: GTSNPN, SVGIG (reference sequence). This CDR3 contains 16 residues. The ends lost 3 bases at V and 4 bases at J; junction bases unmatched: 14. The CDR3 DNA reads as TGTGCCTGGAGAAAAAGAAACAGGGGGAGTTATTACGAGCAGTACTTC. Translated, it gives CAWRKRNRGSYYEQYF.

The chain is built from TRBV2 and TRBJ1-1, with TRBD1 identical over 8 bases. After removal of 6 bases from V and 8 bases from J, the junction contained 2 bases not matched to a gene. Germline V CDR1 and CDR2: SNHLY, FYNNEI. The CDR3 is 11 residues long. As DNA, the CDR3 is TGTGCCAGCAGGGGACAGGTAGAAGCTTTCTTT. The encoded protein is CASRGQVEAFF.

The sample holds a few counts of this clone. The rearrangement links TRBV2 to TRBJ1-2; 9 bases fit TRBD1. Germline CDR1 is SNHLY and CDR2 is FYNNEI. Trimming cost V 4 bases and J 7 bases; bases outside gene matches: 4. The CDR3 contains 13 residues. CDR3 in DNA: TGTGCCAGCAGTGCACAGGGGGCAGGTGGCTACACCTTC. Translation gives CASSAQGAGGYTF.

The CDR3 nucleotides read TGTGCCAGCAGTCCTCCCTTGGGGACAGGGGGCGGGAAGACCCAGTACTTC. Translated, it gives CASSPPLGTGGGKTQYF. The chain has TRBV2 and TRBJ2-5; TRBD1 agrees at 12 bases. The CDR3 spans 17 residues. CDR1 is SNHLY, CDR2 FYNNEI, per germline. The V and J ends lost 5 bases and 6 bases, in that order; junction bases with no gene match: 13. The full variable domain, with the rest looked up from reference TRBV2 and TRBJ2-5, is EPEVTQTPSHQVTQMGQEVILRCVPISNHLYFYWYRQILGQKVEFLVSFYNNEISEKSEIFDDQFSVERPDGSNFTLKIRSTKLEDSAMYFCASSPPLGTGGGKTQYFGPGTRLLVL.